The 2 T cell receptor beta chains below all came from one sample that was sequenced in a study of blood T cell repertoires in COVID-19. Only in-frame clones appear in the TCRdb table, and some are missing; sequencing was by immunoSEQ multiplex PCR. The sample contains about 14,000 clones, roughly 84% of which appear only once. The specimen was peripheral blood. These receptors were taken from a man in his fifties or sixties with active COVID-19.

In its sample, this clone was seen once. This chain links TRBV2 with TRBJ1-1, with a possible D match to TRBD1 (5 bases). Germline-derived CDR1 and CDR2 are SNHLY and FYNNEI. The CDR3 is 13 amino acids. V dropped 4 bases and J dropped 1 base, with 7 bases sitting between them. The CDR3 DNA is TGTGCCAGCAGTGGGACATCGAACACTGAAGCTTTCTTT. Translating gives CASSGTSNTEAFF.

The genes are TRBV10-3 and TRBJ2-1; 7 bases match TRBD2. Germline lookup yields CDR1 ENHRY and CDR2 SYGVKD. Trimming removed 8 bases from V and 0 bases from J; junction bases left unmatched: 7. The CDR3 length is 15 residues. The CDR3 spells CAIHKGGSSYNEQFF. As DNA, the CDR3 is TGTGCCATCCACAAGGGCGGGAGCTCCTACAATGAGCAGTTCTTC.